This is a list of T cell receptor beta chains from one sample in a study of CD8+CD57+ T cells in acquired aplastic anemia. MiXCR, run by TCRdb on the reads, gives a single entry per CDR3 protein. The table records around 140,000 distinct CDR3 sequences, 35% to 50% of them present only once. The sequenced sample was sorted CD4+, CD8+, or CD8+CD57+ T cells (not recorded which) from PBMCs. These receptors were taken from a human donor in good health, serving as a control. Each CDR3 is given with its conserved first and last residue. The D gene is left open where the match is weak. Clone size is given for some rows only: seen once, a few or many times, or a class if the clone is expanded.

CDR3: CASSSRGPLYEQYF
DNA: TGTGCCAGCAGCTCGCGGGGGCCCCTTTACGAGCAGTACTTC
D: .
V: TRBV7-2
J: TRBJ2-7
size: many

CDR3: CASSSYRTGNTEAFF
DNA: TGTGCCAGCAGTTCCTATCGGACAGGGAACACTGAAGCTTTCTTT
D: TRBD1
V: TRBV27
J: TRBJ1-1
size: few

CDR3: CSAQAGDSPPHF
DNA: TGCAGTGCCCAGGCGGGGGATTCACCCCCCCACTTT
D: .
V: TRBV20-1
J: TRBJ1-6
size: few

CDR3: CASTRSRAGKLFF
DNA: TGTGCCAGCACCCGGAGCAGGGCGGGAAAACTGTTTTTT
D: .
V: TRBV12-3/TRBV12-4
J: TRBJ1-4
size: few

CDR3: CAIRGVGFHEQFF
DNA: TGTGCCATCAGGGGGGTCGGATTCCATGAGCAGTTCTTC
D: .
V: TRBV10-3
J: TRBJ2-1
size: many

CDR3: CASRGGACWVGGTDTQYF
DNA: TGTGCCAGCAGGGGGGGGGCATGTTGGGTTGGTGGCACAGATACGCAGTATTTT
D: .
V: TRBV25-1
J: TRBJ2-3
size: many

CDR3: CASSILYRTTEAFF
DNA: TGTGCCAGTAGTATATTGTACAGGACCACTGAAGCTTTCTTT
D: .
V: TRBV19
J: TRBJ1-1
size: .

CDR3: CATSRGTDNEQFF
DNA: TGTGCCACCAGTAGGGGCACTGACAATGAGCAGTTCTTC
D: .
V: TRBV24-1
J: TRBJ2-1
size: many

CDR3: CSARMSDRVAEAFF
DNA: TGCAGTGCTAGAATGTCGGACAGGGTGGCTGAAGCTTTCTTT
D: TRBD1
V: TRBV20-1
J: TRBJ1-1
size: many

CDR3: CASSPRTSGPSHF
DNA: TGTGCCAGCAGCCCGCGGACTAGCGGTCCCTCGCACTTC
D: TRBD2
V: TRBV7-9
J: TRBJ2-7
size: many

CDR3: CASSPKGFWNEQFF
DNA: TGTGCCAGTAGCCCCAAGGGTTTTTGGAATGAGCAGTTCTTC
D: .
V: TRBV19
J: TRBJ2-1
size: .

CDR3: CASSISGTHRHEQYF
DNA: TGTGCCAGCAGCATAAGCGGGACCCACAGGCACGAGCAGTACTTC
D: TRBD2
V: TRBV7-6
J: TRBJ2-7
size: many

CDR3: CASSRPTNWNTEAFF
DNA: TGTGCCAGCAGTAGACCTACTAACTGGAACACTGAAGCTTTCTTT
D: .
V: TRBV12-3/TRBV12-4
J: TRBJ1-1
size: many

CDR3: CASSLDQNTEAFF
DNA: TGTGCCAGCTCCCTGGACCAGAACACTGAAGCTTTCTTT
D: .
V: TRBV18
J: TRBJ1-1
size: many

CDR3: CSARSDRVAAEAFF
DNA: TGCAGTGCTAGATCCGACAGGGTGGCGGCTGAAGCTTTCTTT
D: TRBD1
V: TRBV20-1
J: TRBJ1-1
size: .

CDR3: CASSVGLGTGGTDTQYF
DNA: TGTGCCAGCAGCGTGGGGTTGGGGACAGGGGGCACAGATACGCAGTATTTT
D: TRBD1
V: TRBV9
J: TRBJ2-3
size: .

CDR3: CASSDSQVHIQYF
DNA: TGCGCCAGCAGTGATTCCCAGGTCCACATTCAGTACTTC
D: .
V: TRBV10-1
J: TRBJ2-4
size: many